This TCR beta chain was sequenced in a study of early T cells in non-severe SARS-CoV-2 infection. CDR3 length: 11 amino acids. Per the germline V gene, CDR1 is DFQATT and CDR2 is SNEGSKA (reference sequence). The ends lost 1 base at V and 11 bases at J; junction bases unmatched: 1. Unique molecular identifiers were added to individual cDNA molecules. TCRdb reanalysed the 5' RACE reads using MiXCR and keeps one entry per CDR3 protein. The data contain more than 65,000 distinct CDR3 sequences, roughly an eighth of them singletons. Sequencing was done on a sample of whole blood. The clonotype was recovered from an adult who was a healthcare worker with PCR-confirmed SARS-CoV-2 infection or an uninfected control (not recorded which). The chain joins TRBV20-1 to TRBJ2-1, with 8 bases that match TRBD1. In nucleotides, the CDR3 is TGCAGTGCTAGAGGGACAGGGCAGCAGTTCTTC. This sequence encodes CSARGTGQQFF.